These T cell receptor beta chains were read from a single sample in a study of tumor-infiltrating lymphocytes in primary liver carcinoma. TCRdb itself ran the multiplex PCR reads through MiXCR, one entry per CDR3 protein. The table lists fewer than 350,000 distinct CDR3 sequences, about 62% of them singletons. The sequenced sample consisted of peripheral blood. The receptors come from a man aged 40-55 years with primary liver carcinoma and hepatitis B virus infection. Both conserved end residues are part of each CDR3. A D gene is named only where the DNA matches it firmly. Size is stated for part of the rows, as once, few or many counts, or as a class when the clone is expanded.

V: TRBV11-3
D: NA
J: TRBJ2-3
size: NA
DNA: TGTGCCAGCAACTTGGGGGGCACGGATACGCGGTATTTT
CDR3: CASNLGGTDTRYF

V: TRBV29-1
D: TRBD2
J: TRBJ2-7
size: many
DNA: TGCAGCGTTGAGATAACTAGCGGGACCCTCTACGAGCAGTACTTC
CDR3: CSVEITSGTLYEQYF

V: TRBV6-2/TRBV6-3
D: NA
J: TRBJ2-3
size: NA
DNA: TGTGCCAGCAGTTACCGACTTGGCACAGATACGCAGTATTTT
CDR3: CASSYRLGTDTQYF

V: TRBV10-2
D: TRBD1
J: TRBJ2-7
size: once
DNA: TGCGCCAGCAGGGAAGTCGGGACAGGGGTGCGCGAGCAGTACTTC
CDR3: CASREVGTGVREQYF

V: TRBV29-1
D: TRBD2
J: TRBJ2-3
size: NA
DNA: TGCGGCGTGACCGGGACTAGCGGGGGCACAGATACGCAGTATTTT
CDR3: CGVTGTSGGTDTQYF

V: TRBV28
D: NA
J: TRBJ1-5
size: NA
DNA: TGTGCCAGCAGAGTCCCGGGACCCGGTAGCAATCAGCCCCAGCATTTT
CDR3: CASRVPGPGSNQPQHF

V: TRBV4-2
D: NA
J: TRBJ1-5
size: NA
DNA: TGTGCCAGCAGCCTCCTAGCGGGAAGCACAGATACGCAGCATTTT
CDR3: CASSLLAGSTDTQHF

V: TRBV4-1
D: NA
J: TRBJ2-7
size: NA
DNA: TGCACCAGCAGTCGTCCTTTAGGGGACGAGCAGTACTTC
CDR3: CTSSRPLGDEQYF

V: TRBV6-6
D: NA
J: TRBJ2-7
size: NA
DNA: TGTGCCAGCAGATCTACGAGAATAGAGCAGTGCTTC
CDR3: CASRSTRIEQCF

V: TRBV11-1
D: NA
J: TRBJ2-7
size: NA
DNA: TGTGCCAGCAGATTAGTCAGCTACGAGCAGTACTTC
CDR3: CASRLVSYEQYF

V: TRBV18
D: NA
J: TRBJ2-1
size: NA
DNA: TGTGCCAGCTCACCAACGGCTAGCGCAATAGGGAATGAGCAGTTCTTC
CDR3: CASSPTASAIGNEQFF

V: TRBV13
D: NA
J: TRBJ2-7
size: NA
DNA: TGTGCCAGCAGGATAAGCTCCTACGGGCAGTACTTC
CDR3: CASRISSYGQYF

V: TRBV5-6
D: NA
J: TRBJ1-1
size: NA
DNA: TGTGCCAGCAGGTTGGAGACAGGTAACACTGAAGCTTTCTTT
CDR3: CASRLETGNTEAFF

V: TRBV24-1
D: TRBD2
J: TRBJ2-1
size: once
DNA: TGTGCCACCAGTGTCCAGACTAGCGGGAAACTACATGAGCAGTTCTTC
CDR3: CATSVQTSGKLHEQFF

V: TRBV11-2
D: NA
J: TRBJ1-1
size: many
DNA: TGTGCCAGCAGCTTAACCCTAAACACTGAAGCTTTCTTT
CDR3: CASSLTLNTEAFF

V: TRBV6-1
D: TRBD1
J: TRBJ1-3
size: NA
DNA: TGTGCCAACTGTCAGGACAGGGCTGGAAACACCATATATTTT
CDR3: CANCQDRAGNTIYF

V: TRBV30
D: TRBD1
J: TRBJ1-1
size: few
DNA: TGTGCCTGGAGTCGGGACAGCATGAACACTGAAGCTTTCTTT
CDR3: CAWSRDSMNTEAFF

V: TRBV4-2
D: TRBD2
J: TRBJ2-1
size: NA
DNA: TGTGCCAGCAGCCAAGATCCAGCGGGAGGGCCAGGTGAAGAGCAGTTCTTC
CDR3: CASSQDPAGGPGEEQFF

V: TRBV7-9
D: TRBD2
J: TRBJ2-1
size: NA
DNA: TGTGCCAGCAGCTTCGGGGGGGCAGGAGGCGATGAGCAGTTCTTC
CDR3: CASSFGGAGGDEQFF

V: TRBV6-2/TRBV6-3
D: TRBD2
J: TRBJ2-1
size: NA
DNA: TGTGTCAGCAGTTACGATCGCGGGAGGGCCCCCTACAATGAGCAGTTCTTC
CDR3: CVSSYDRGRAPYNEQFF

V: TRBV28
D: NA
J: TRBJ2-3
size: NA
DNA: TGTGCCAGCAGTTTTATCGGGATATCAGATACGCAGTATTTT
CDR3: CASSFIGISDTQYF

V: TRBV11-2
D: NA
J: TRBJ2-2
size: NA
DNA: TGTGCCAGCAGCTTTACGCACGCGGGTGGCGGGGAGACCGGGGAGCCGTTTTTT
CDR3: CASSFTHAGGGETGEPFF

V: TRBV10-3
D: TRBD1
J: TRBJ2-5
size: NA
DNA: TGTGCCATCAGTGCAAGCACAGGGGGCGGGTATGAGACCCAGTACTTC
CDR3: CAISASTGGGYETQYF

V: TRBV28
D: NA
J: TRBJ1-4
size: few
DNA: TGTGCCAGCAGTCCTTATGGACGGGAAGCGTTTTTT
CDR3: CASSPYGREAFF

V: TRBV7-9
D: NA
J: TRBJ2-1
size: NA
DNA: TGTGCCAGCAGCTTGGGATTTGGTACCGTGAGGAGCTCCTACAATGAGCAGTTCTTC
CDR3: CASSLGFGTVRSSYNEQFF

V: TRBV10-3
D: NA
J: TRBJ2-7
size: NA
DNA: TGTGCCATCAGGGAGGTTGATGCGGAGCAGTACTTC
CDR3: CAIREVDAEQYF

V: TRBV6-2/TRBV6-3
D: NA
J: TRBJ1-2
size: few
DNA: TGTGCCAGCAGTTACCCCTATCTAAGGGGCTACACCTTC
CDR3: CASSYPYLRGYTF

V: TRBV5-1
D: NA
J: TRBJ1-1
size: NA
DNA: TGCGCCAGCAGAGGTGGGCCTGAGAACACTGAAGCTTTCTTT
CDR3: CASRGGPENTEAFF

V: TRBV5-1
D: NA
J: TRBJ2-5
size: NA
DNA: TGCGCCAGCAGCTCCCGGACACCCCAAGAGACCCAGTACTTC
CDR3: CASSSRTPQETQYF

V: TRBV11-2
D: NA
J: TRBJ1-1
size: NA
DNA: TGTGCCAGCACCTTAGATTTTTTGGACACTGAAGCTTTCTTT
CDR3: CASTLDFLDTEAFF

V: TRBV5-6
D: TRBD2
J: TRBJ2-1
size: many
DNA: TGTGCCAGCAGCTTGCTAGCGGAGGGACACAATGAGCAGTTCTTC
CDR3: CASSLLAEGHNEQFF

V: TRBV12-3/TRBV12-4
D: NA
J: TRBJ1-5
size: many
DNA: TGTGCCAGCAGTTTATCCGGTAGCAATCAGCCCCAGCATTTT
CDR3: CASSLSGSNQPQHF

V: TRBV6-2/TRBV6-3
D: NA
J: TRBJ1-5
size: NA
DNA: TGTGCCAGCAGTTACTCGGGGGTAGGTAGCAATCAGCACCAGCATTTT
CDR3: CASSYSGVGSNQHQHF

V: TRBV28
D: NA
J: TRBJ1-3
size: NA
DNA: TGTGCCAGCAGTTTACTGACGGGTAGCTCTGGAAACACCATATATTTT
CDR3: CASSLLTGSSGNTIYF

V: TRBV5-4
D: TRBD2
J: TRBJ2-3
size: few
DNA: TGTGCCAGCAGCTTCACTAGCGGGAGGGCGGCAGATACGCAGTATTTT
CDR3: CASSFTSGRAADTQYF

V: TRBV5-6
D: NA
J: TRBJ2-1
size: many
DNA: TGTGCCAGCAGTTTTGACAGAGTCTCCTACAATGAGCAGTTCTTC
CDR3: CASSFDRVSYNEQFF

V: TRBV28
D: NA
J: TRBJ2-7
size: NA
DNA: TGTGCCAGCAGTTTATTAGGTAACTCCTACGAGCAGTACTTC
CDR3: CASSLLGNSYEQYF

V: TRBV28
D: NA
J: TRBJ2-7
size: NA
DNA: TGTGCCAGCAGTCTAACGGGTGGCACCTACGAGCAGTACTTC
CDR3: CASSLTGGTYEQYF

V: TRBV29-1
D: TRBD2
J: TRBJ2-6
size: NA
DNA: TGCAGCGTTGGTCCTAGCGGCTCTGGGGCCAACGTCCTGGCTTTC
CDR3: CSVGPSGSGANVLAF

V: TRBV19
D: NA
J: TRBJ2-6
size: once
DNA: TGTGCTAGTAGTACGACACCGGTCCTCTCTGGGGTCAACGCCCTGACTTTC
CDR3: CASSTTPVLSGVNALTF

V: TRBV11-1
D: NA
J: TRBJ2-7
size: NA
DNA: TGTGTCAGCAGCTTAGGGACTTCGGTCTACGAGCGGTACTTC
CDR3: CVSSLGTSVYERYF

V: TRBV6-2/TRBV6-3
D: NA
J: TRBJ2-7
size: NA
DNA: TGCGCCAGCAGTTACTCCTGGACAGCCGAGCAGTACTTC
CDR3: CASSYSWTAEQYF

V: TRBV24-1
D: TRBD1
J: TRBJ2-4
size: NA
DNA: TGTGCCACCAGTGATTCCGACAGGGGTGGCGACAAAAACATTCAGTACTTC
CDR3: CATSDSDRGGDKNIQYF

V: TRBV7-8
D: NA
J: TRBJ1-2
size: once
DNA: TGTGGCAGCAGCTTAGATCAGGGACAATCCTATGGCTACACCTTC
CDR3: CGSSLDQGQSYGYTF

V: TRBV29-1
D: TRBD1
J: TRBJ2-1
size: NA
DNA: TGCAGCGTTGAATCCGACAGGGGGCTCCGGGGGGGGCAGTCCTTC
CDR3: CSVESDRGLRGGQSF